These 30 T cell receptor beta chains originate from one sample sequenced in a study of blood T cell repertoires in COVID-19. This table comes from immunoSEQ multiplex PCR, and its TCRdb copy is limited to in-frame clones, with some not included. The data show around 310,000 clones, 75% to 90% seen once. The source material was PBMCs or T cells enriched from blood (not recorded which). Receptors were obtained from a woman aged 40 to 50 who had recovered from COVID-19.

The chain employs TRBV10-2 and TRBJ1-1; a possible D gene is TRBD1 (6 bases). The CDR3 loop spans 15 amino acids. Germline V CDR1 and CDR2: WSHSY, SAAADI. Trimming took off 2 bases at V and 1 base at J, with 11 bases between the two ends. The CDR3 DNA follows: TGCGCCAGCAGTGAGAGGGGGATGACGAACACTGAAGCTTTCTTT. Translated: CASSERGMTNTEAFF.

The chain recombines TRBV18 with TRBJ1-2, with D possibly matching TRBD1 (5 bases). The CDR3 length is 14 residues. Germline-derived CDR1 and CDR2 are KGHSH and LQKENI. Trimming left V 1 base short and J 3 bases short, with 9 bases between. The CDR3 DNA reads as TGTGCCAGCTCACCACAACAGGACGACTATGGCTACACCTTC. The encoded protein is CASSPQQDDYGYTF.

The chain has TRBV5-4 and TRBJ1-2; D not certain. The germline CDR1 and CDR2 sequences are SGHNT and YYREEE (reference sequence). The V end lost 2 bases, the J end lost 7 bases, and 12 bases lay between the germline ends. This CDR3 is built from 13 residues. As DNA, the CDR3 is TGTGCCAGCAGCTTTGCAGGCCCCTCTGGCTACACCTTC. This codes for CASSFAGPSGYTF.

This clone was seen only a few times. This rearrangement joins TRBV6-5 to TRBJ1-2; TRBD1 agrees at 7 bases. Germline CDR1 MNHEY, CDR2 SVGAGI. The ends lost 4 bases at V and 6 bases at J; junction bases unmatched: 11. CDR3 length: 15 residues. DNA for the CDR3: TGTGCCAGCAGTTTAATAGGAGGCGGGACAGATGGCTACACCTTC. Translation gives CASSLIGGGTDGYTF.

This chain links TRBV6-6 with TRBJ1-2; D remains ambiguous. CDR3 size: 11 residues. Germline assignment: CDR1 MNHNY and CDR2 SVGAGI (reference sequence). V lost 8 bases, J lost 4 bases, and 8 bases lay in between. The CDR3 spells CASQVSYGYTF. The CDR3 DNA sequence: TGTGCCAGCCAGGTCTCCTATGGCTACACCTTC.

The chain carries TRBV6-6 and TRBJ1-2, with D perhaps TRBD1 (5 bases). CDR3 size: 14 residues. V lost 6 bases and J lost 4, with 15 bases in between. The germline gives CDR1 MNHNY, CDR2 SVGAGI (reference sequence). DNA of the CDR3: TGTGCCAGCAGCCCAGACGGAGGGACCTATGGCTACACCTTC. Translation: CASSPDGGTYGYTF.

The rearrangement links TRBV24-1 to TRBJ2-3; no definite D call. Germline V gene lookup returns CDR1 KGHDR and CDR2 SFDVKD. This CDR3 has 15 amino acids. Trimming took 5 bases from V and 1 from J, leaving 12 bases between them. CDR3 region: CATSGQAIGTDTQYF. DNA of the CDR3: TGTGCCACCAGTGGCCAGGCGATAGGCACAGATACGCAGTATTTT.

This chain connects TRBV29-1 to TRBJ2-3; no definite D call. V lost 7 bases to trimming and J lost 6 bases, with 11 bases between them. Germline assignment: CDR1 SQVTM and CDR2 ANQGSEA. The CDR3 runs 11 residues. The CDR3 DNA is TGCAGCGCCCGACTGGATGATACGCAGTATTTT. This sequence encodes CSARLDDTQYF.

V is TRBV28 and J is TRBJ1-2; D is unclear. The CDR3 is 14 amino acids. The V gene lost 6 bases and the J gene lost 3 bases, with 14 bases spanning the gap. Germline assignment: CDR1 MDHEN and CDR2 SYDVKM. CDR3 DNA sequence: TGTGCCAGCAGAATTGGCTCTGCGGACTATGGCTACACCTTC. Its translation: CASRIGSADYGYTF.

The V gene is TRBV2, the J gene TRBJ1-1; TRBD1 might be the D (6 bases). V was cut by 7 bases and J by 4 bases, with 16 bases left in between. The V gene's germline CDR1 is SNHLY and CDR2 FYNNEI. This CDR3 is built from 14 residues. Here the CDR3 reads CASKTTGAGTEAFF. In DNA, the CDR3 is TGTGCCAGCAAAACGACAGGTGCCGGCACTGAAGCTTTCTTT.

The chain combines TRBV19 with TRBJ2-1, with D possibly being TRBD2 (6 bases). CDR1 LNHDA and CDR2 SQIVND come from the germline V gene (reference sequence). The ends were cut back, 2 bases at V and 6 bases at J, with 20 bases in the middle. The CDR3 extends over 17 amino acids. DNA of the CDR3: TGTGCCAGTAGTATATCTCCATGGGAGACTAGGGGCAATGAGCAGTTCTTC. It is translated as CASSISPWETRGNEQFF.

V usage is TRBV7-9 and J usage is TRBJ2-2; TRBD1 might be the D (6 bases). This CDR3 has 13 amino acids. Germline-derived CDR1 and CDR2 are SEHNR and FQNEAQ (reference sequence). The V end was cut by 5 bases, the J end by 7 bases, with 11 bases between. CDR3 region: CASSAGVVGELFF. The CDR3 DNA follows: TGTGCCAGCAGCGCAGGGGTGGTCGGGGAGCTGTTTTTT.

The chain uses TRBV14 and TRBJ2-7; the D gene is possibly TRBD2 (6 bases). The CDR3 loop spans 15 amino acids. Germline V gene data show CDR1 as SGHDN and CDR2 as FVKESK. Trimming cost V 0 bases and J 4 bases, with 13 bases left between them. The CDR3 sequence is CASSQERLGRYEQYF. As DNA, the CDR3 is TGTGCCAGCAGCCAAGAGCGACTAGGCCGTTACGAGCAGTACTTC.

The chain is built from TRBV19 and TRBJ2-7, with D perhaps TRBD2 (5 bases). The CDR3 length is 13 residues. The germline V and J ends were trimmed by 6 bases and 4 bases, with 13 bases remaining between them. Looked up from germline, CDR1 is LNHDA and CDR2 is SQIVND (reference sequence). The CDR3 protein is CASSPESGYEQYF. CDR3 DNA sequence: TGTGCCAGTAGCCCAGAGTCGGGGTACGAGCAGTACTTC.

The chain links TRBV10-2 to TRBJ2-5; a weak D match, TRBD1 (6 bases). The germline gives CDR1 WSHSY, CDR2 SAAADI. This CDR3 region has 12 residues. The V gene lost 8 bases and the J gene lost 3 bases, with 10 bases spanning the gap. The CDR3: CASSGVEETQYF. In nucleotides, the CDR3 is TGCGCCAGCTCAGGGGTTGAAGAGACCCAGTACTTC.

The chain combines TRBV4-1 with TRBJ2-3; tentative D call: TRBD1 (6 bases). Germline CDR1 reads MGHRA; CDR2 reads YSYEKL. V shed 2 bases and J shed 7 bases, with 10 bases lying between them. CDR3 length: 13 amino acids. The DNA of the CDR3 is TGCGCCAGCAGCCAACAGGGGATCCATACGCAGTATTTT. It encodes CASSQQGIHTQYF.

This rearrangement joins TRBV5-4 to TRBJ1-6; D call uncertain. The CDR3 loop spans 17 amino acids. Trimming pared 0 bases from V and 0 bases from J, leaving 10 bases between. Germline V gene lookup returns CDR1 SGHNT and CDR2 YYREEE (reference sequence). CDR3 in DNA: TGTGCCAGCAGCTTGGGACGGACTAGCTCCTATAATTCACCCCTCCACTTT. Amino acids: CASSLGRTSSYNSPLHF.

The chain employs TRBV5-1 and TRBJ1-5; TRBD1 might be the D (6 bases). The V and J ends lost 7 bases and 2 bases respectively, with 16 bases between them. The length of the CDR3 is 15 residues. Germline V gene sequence: CDR1 SGHRS, CDR2 YFSETQ. CDR3: CASSLRGGRNQPQHF. The CDR3 DNA follows: TGCGCCAGCTCTCTCCGGGGGGGCCGCAATCAGCCCCAGCATTTT. Variable domain in full (rest from reference TRBV5-1 and TRBJ1-5): KAGVTQTPRYLIKTRGQQVTLSCSPISGHRSVSWYQQTPGQGLQFLFEYFSETQRNKGNFPGRFSGRQFSNSRSEMNVSTLELGDSALYLCASSLRGGRNQPQHFGDGTRLSIL.

The chain combines TRBV19 with TRBJ2-7, with D possibly being TRBD2 (6 bases). Germline CDR1 and CDR2: LNHDA and SQIVND (reference sequence). The CDR3 covers 14 residues. The V and J ends lost 2 bases and 2 bases respectively, with 10 bases between them. In nucleotides, the CDR3 is TGTGCCAGTAGTATAATCGGGGGTGCCTACGAGCAGTACTTC. Its protein product is CASSIIGGAYEQYF. The variable domain in full, with the rest retrieved from reference TRBV19 and TRBJ2-7, is DGGITQSPKYLFRKEGQNVTLSCEQNLNHDAMYWYRQDPGQGLRLIYYSQIVNDFQKGDIAEGYSVSREKKESFPLTVTSAQKNPTAFYLCASSIIGGAYEQYFGPGTRLTVT.

The chain joins TRBV7-9 to TRBJ1-5; tentatively, D is TRBD1 (5 bases). CDR3 length: 16 amino acids. V was clipped by 5 bases and J by 0 bases, with 14 bases between them. Germline values: CDR1 SEHNR, CDR2 FQNEAQ (reference sequence). CDR3 coding DNA: TGTGCCAGCAGCCCTTCGGGGGTATATAGCAATCAGCCCCAGCATTTT. It yields the protein CASSPSGVYSNQPQHF. The whole variable domain, filled in from reference TRBV7-9 and TRBJ1-5, reads DTGVSQNPRHKITKRGQNVTFRCDPISEHNRLYWYRQTLGQGPEFLTYFQNEAQLEKSRLLSDRFSAERPKGSFSTLEIQRTEQGDSAMYLCASSPSGVYSNQPQHFGDGTRLSIL.

This clone was recorded once. The chain has TRBV27 and TRBJ2-7; 10 bases are a match to TRBD2. V shed 3 bases and J 4 bases; nucleotides not matched to a gene: 6. CDR3 length equals 15 residues. Germline V gene data show CDR1 as MNHEY and CDR2 as SMNVEV (reference sequence). CDR3 sequence: CASSFSGGPFYEQYF. In DNA, the CDR3 is TGTGCCAGCAGTTTTAGCGGGGGGCCTTTTTACGAGCAGTACTTC.

The gene calls are TRBV18 and TRBJ1-1, with D possibly TRBD1 on 6 matching bases. In germline, CDR1 is KGHSH, CDR2 LQKENI. CDR3 length: 14 amino acids. Trimming shortened V by 4 bases and J by 3 bases, and 12 bases separated the two germline ends. The chain's CDR3 is CASSREGGYTEAFF. The DNA for the CDR3 is TGTGCCAGCTCACGCGAGGGGGGGTACACTGAAGCTTTCTTT.

This chain links TRBV11-2 with TRBJ2-5; TRBD1 might be the D (6 bases). Trimming took off 5 bases at V and 4 bases at J, with 17 bases between the two ends. The CDR3 consists of 15 residues. Germline CDR1 and CDR2: SGHAT and FQNNGV. CDR3 coding DNA: TGTGCCAGCAGCCGCCGACTTGAAGGGGGAGAGACCCAGTACTTC. It is translated as CASSRRLEGGETQYF.

V and J are TRBV7-3 and TRBJ2-2; 9 bases fit TRBD2. V lost 4 bases to trimming and J lost 2 bases; unmatched junction nucleotides: 5. This CDR3 has 16 residues. CDR1 is SGHTA and CDR2 is FQGTGA in the germline V gene. The CDR3 sequence is CASSSMGLANTGELFF. The CDR3 region has the DNA TGTGCCAGCAGCTCCATGGGACTAGCTAACACCGGGGAGCTGTTTTTT.

In nucleotides, the CDR3 is TGTGCCAGCAGCCCACGGACAGGGGGCAGCACTGAAGCTTTCTTT. This encodes CASSPRTGGSTEAFF. The chain combines TRBV11-3 with TRBJ1-1; 11 bases are a match to TRBD1. The CDR3 totals 15 residues. V lost 5 bases and J lost 4; bases outside the gene matches: 6. The germline V gene encodes CDR1 SGHNT and CDR2 YENEEA.

This chain joins TRBV7-2 and TRBJ2-7; TRBD2 aligns across 10 bases. The CDR3 has 14 residues. J was trimmed by 7 bases and V by 5 bases; bases with no gene match: 8. CDR1 and CDR2 (germline): SGHTA, FQGNSA. For the CDR3, the DNA is TGTGCCAGCAGCAAAACTAGCGGGATCGGGGAGCAGTACTTC. Its translation is CASSKTSGIGEQYF.

Written as DNA, the CDR3 is TGTGCCACCAGTGACCCACCGGGTTCAGGAGGGGGCTACACCTTC. Protein sequence: CATSDPPGSGGGYTF. This chain connects TRBV24-1 to TRBJ1-2; no clear D. V dropped 4 bases and J dropped 8 bases, with 19 bases sitting between them. CDR3 length equals 15 residues. Germline CDR1 KGHDR, CDR2 SFDVKD.

This chain connects TRBV5-1 to TRBJ2-5; D might be TRBD2 (5 bases). V was clipped by 0 bases and J by 7 bases, with 22 bases between them. The CDR3 is 17 residues long. Per germline, CDR1 SGHRS and CDR2 YFSETQ. The CDR3 DNA follows: TGCGCCAGCAGCTTGGTCCCCCCCCCGACCGGGATTGGGACCCAGTACTTC. Encoded protein: CASSLVPPPTGIGTQYF.

V and J are TRBV5-4 and TRBJ2-7; 8 positions match TRBD2. Germline values: CDR1 SGHNT, CDR2 YYREEE (reference sequence). After removal of 3 bases from V and 3 bases from J, the junction contained 8 bases not matched to a gene. The CDR3 covers 15 residues. The CDR3 reads CASSWKRERDYEQYF. CDR3 bases: TGTGCCAGCAGCTGGAAGCGGGAGCGCGACTACGAGCAGTACTTC.

This clone was picked up a small number of times. The rearrangement uses TRBV2 and TRBJ2-7, with 8 bases lining up with TRBD1. CDR1 and CDR2 from the germline V gene are SNHLY and FYNNEI. J gave up 0 bases and V 7 bases, and 8 bases lay outside the gene matches. The CDR3 is 15 amino acids. CDR3 sequence reads: CASTSRTGSSYEQYF. The CDR3 nucleotides are TGTGCCAGCACATCACGGACAGGGAGCTCCTACGAGCAGTACTTC.